These 8 T cell receptor beta chains originate from one sample sequenced in a study of vaccination effects on CD4 cells after COVID-19 (dated by TCRdb to between 2021 and 2022). After approximately eleven days of culture, CD4+ T cells were isolated with the EasySep CD4+ T cell isolation kit. Participants received two doses of either the BNT162b2 or the mRNA-1273 mRNA SARS-CoV-2 vaccine. Their antigen targets remain unknown. The receptor library was made with the immunoSEQ multiplex PCR assay. TCRdb took over this immuneACCESS table, retaining in-frame rearrangements with V and J assigned. Such tables are incomplete; in checked studies, under half of the missing clones stem from an unresolved V gene, and the remainder is unexplained. The sample profile shows about 57,000 clones; less than 80% of them were found once. In total, the top ten clones hold about 4.5% of the sample. This specimen was CD4+ T cells from PBMCs cultured without peptide, taken after COVID-19 vaccination. The receptors stem from a human donor who received a COVID-19 vaccine.

V is TRBV4-1 and J is TRBJ2-7; maybe TRBD1 (6 bases). This CDR3 region has 12 residues. V was pared by 8 bases and J by 12 bases, with 20 bases between. Germline V gene data show CDR1 as MGHRA and CDR2 as YSYEKL. The DNA for the CDR3 is TGCGCCAGCTTGGGGGCCAGTTGGGAACGGTACTTC. Residues: CASLGASWERYF.

The chain carries TRBV19 and TRBJ1-1, with D possibly being TRBD1 (6 bases). Germline V gene data show CDR1 as LNHDA and CDR2 as SQIVND (reference sequence). Deletions cut 4 bases from V and 3 bases from J, with 36 bases between. This CDR3 spans 22 amino acids. CDR3 nucleotide sequence: TGTGCCAGTAGTACCCACGTCGGGGGCGCGTATTTGGGGGACACGCGGGACACTGAAGCTTTCTTT. Its protein product is CASSTHVGGAYLGDTRDTEAFF.

The chain links TRBV19 to TRBJ1-5; unclear D gene. Germline V gene lookup returns CDR1 LNHDA and CDR2 SQIVND (reference sequence). The V and J ends lost 3 bases and 0 bases respectively, with 12 bases between them. The CDR3 has 16 residues. This CDR3 reads CASSIRQRYSNQPQHF. Written as DNA, the CDR3 is TGTGCCAGTAGTATTAGGCAGCGCTATAGCAATCAGCCCCAGCATTTT.

This clone was counted between two and nine times. The chain employs TRBV30 and TRBJ1-3, with 9 bases matching TRBD1. This CDR3 comprises 15 residues. The germline gives CDR1 GTSNPN, CDR2 SVGIG (reference sequence). Trimming removed 5 bases from V and 1 base from J; junction bases left unmatched: 6. The CDR3 nucleotides read TGTGCCTGGGGGGGACAGGGAAGATCTGGAAACACCATATATTTT. It specifies CAWGGQGRSGNTIYF.

This chain uses TRBV7-9 with TRBJ2-1, with TRBD2 matching 7 bases. Germline V CDR1 and CDR2: SEHNR, FQNEAQ (reference sequence). J was trimmed by 4 bases and V by 3 bases; bases with no gene match: 3. This CDR3 has 14 residues. The CDR3 nucleotides read TGTGCCAGCAGCTTGACTAGCCATTACAATGAGCAGTTCTTC. Its protein is CASSLTSHYNEQFF.

J is TRBJ1-4 and V is TRBV28; D gene unclear. The CDR3 has 16 amino acids. CDR1 MDHEN and CDR2 SYDVKM come from the germline V gene. Trimming shortened V by 3 bases and J by 4 bases, and 15 bases separated the two germline ends. The CDR3 loop reads CASSFSQSSFNEKLFF. CDR3 nucleotides: TGTGCCAGCAGTTTCTCGCAGTCGAGCTTTAATGAAAAACTGTTTTTT.

The genes are TRBV25-1 and TRBJ2-6, with unresolved D. The germline CDR1 and CDR2 sequences are MGHDK and SYGVNS. The CDR3 totals 14 residues. Trimming removed 5 bases at V and 2 bases at J, with 7 bases between. The CDR3, as DNA: TGTGCCAGCAGTTTTGGCGCTGGGGCCAACGTCCTGACTTTC. Amino acids: CASSFGAGANVLTF.

The chain joins TRBV6-9 to TRBJ2-3; 10 bases are shared with TRBD1. The CDR3 consists of 15 residues. Trimming at V came to 6 bases and at J to 1 base, leaving 4 bases not matched to a gene. Germline V gene sequence: CDR1 MNHGY, CDR2 SVAAGI. The CDR3 protein is CASSTGTGGTDTQYF. The CDR3 DNA is TGTGCCAGCAGCACCGGGACAGGGGGCACAGATACGCAGTATTTT.